This record covers a single TCR beta chain. The entry originates in a study of blood T cell repertoires in COVID-19. The table came from immunoSEQ multiplex PCR; TCRdb's copy has only in-frame clones and leaves some out. Of under 170,000 clones listed, roughly 87% are singletons. The TCR originated in a woman between 55 and 75 years old with active or convalescent COVID-19. Source material: peripheral blood.

Here the CDR3 reads CASSLAYRTHYGYTF. In nucleotides, the CDR3 is TGTGCCAGCAGTCTAGCCTACCGGACTCACTATGGCTACACCTTC. This rearrangement joins TRBV9 to TRBJ1-2, with D hard to call. Trimming removed 5 bases from V and 3 bases from J, with 17 bases in between. The V gene's germline CDR1 is SGDLS and CDR2 YYNGEE. The CDR3 has 15 residues. The whole variable domain, filled in from reference TRBV9 and TRBJ1-2, reads DSGVTQTPKHLITATGQRVTLRCSPRSGDLSVYWYQQSLDQGLQFLIQYYNGEERAKGNILERFSAQQFPDLHSELNLSSLELGDSALYFCASSLAYRTHYGYTFGSGTRLTVV.